This T cell receptor beta chain was sequenced for a study of cytomegalovirus exposure and HLA in healthy donors. A multiplex PCR was run with 60 Vbeta primers and 13 Jbeta primers. TCRdb's copy holds only in-frame clones and misses some; the assay was immunoSEQ multiplex PCR. The data contain 90,000 to 150,000 clones, 63% of them singletons. In the case of this clone: The antigen is undetermined.

CDR1 and CDR2 from the germline V gene are LGHNA and YNFKEQ. The J segment lost 4 bases and the V segment lost 0 bases, leaving 14 bases of the junction unmatched. CDR3 size: 18 residues. Broader study findings: Later analysis identified several of the most significant clusters that appeared linked to common viral pathogens.

The receptor was derived from a man aged 35-49 years in good health and CMV-seropositive. The V and J genes are TRBV4-2 and TRBJ1-1, with 7 bases matching TRBD1. The specimen sequenced was PBMCs. Here the CDR3 reads CASSQDSLNRGTSTEAFF. In nucleotides, the CDR3 is TGTGCCAGCAGCCAAGATTCCCTGAACAGGGGAACGAGCACTGAAGCTTTCTTT.